The 29 T cell receptor beta chains below all came from one sample that was sequenced in a study of T cells after yellow fever vaccination. In TCRdb, the 5' RACE reads were re-called with MiXCR into one record per CDR3 protein. The data contain fewer than 350,000 distinct CDR3 sequences, approximately 4.3% of them singletons. The source material was PBMCs, sampled 15 days after the yellow fever booster vaccination. These receptor sequences come from a man younger than 35 who received the YFV17D yellow fever vaccine.

The CDR3 bases are TGTGCCACCGGTAGGACCCAGTACTTC. The encoded protein is CATGRTQYF. The chain links TRBV28 to TRBJ2-5; D remains unclear. CDR1 and CDR2 from the germline V gene are MDHEN and SYDVKM. V shed 10 bases and J shed 7 bases, with 7 bases lying between them. There are 9 residues in the CDR3. The full variable domain, with the rest looked up from reference TRBV28 and TRBJ2-5, is DVKVTQSSRYLVKRTGEKVFLECVQDMDHENMFWYRQDPGLGLRLIYFSYDVKMKEKGDIPEGYSVSREKKERFSLILESASTNQTSMYLCATGRTQYFGPGTRLLVL.

In its sample, this clonotype was seen many times. The chain links TRBV29-1 to TRBJ2-3; TRBD1 matches 7 bases. The germline gives CDR1 SQVTM, CDR2 ANQGSEA. This CDR3 has 18 residues. The V and J ends lost 4 bases and 6 bases, in that order; junction bases with no gene match: 22. The CDR3 sequence is CSVGGQRETWGILDTQYF. CDR3 DNA sequence: TGCAGCGTTGGGGGACAGCGAGAAACTTGGGGCATTTTGGATACGCAGTATTTT.

This clonotype was detected many times. The rearrangement links TRBV20-1 to TRBJ1-6; D unclear. Trimming cost V 3 bases and J 10 bases, with 10 bases left between them. The CDR3 is made up of 12 amino acids. Germline loops: CDR1 DFQATT, CDR2 SNEGSKA (reference sequence). The CDR3 here is CSASAGGSPLHF. CDR3 in DNA: TGCAGTGCTAGTGCGGGCGGGTCACCCCTCCACTTT.

This clonotype was observed a few times. The chain combines TRBV12-3 or TRBV12-4 with TRBJ2-2; 12 bases agree with TRBD1. The CDR3 consists of 15 residues. Losses at the gene ends were 8 bases for V and 6 bases for J; bases not matched to a gene: 7. The CDR3 loop reads CASRGGTGGSGELFF. The CDR3 nucleotides are TGTGCCAGCCGAGGCGGGACAGGGGGCTCCGGGGAGCTGTTTTTT.

The CDR3 bases are TGTGCCAGCAGGGGACAGTTGTCCTACGAGCAGTACTTC. It yields the protein CASRGQLSYEQYF. The chain links TRBV12-3 or TRBV12-4 to TRBJ2-7; TRBD1 matches at 7 bases. The CDR3 contains 13 residues. Unmatched junction bases numbered 3, after V lost 6 bases and J lost 1 base.

At least ten counts were recorded for this clonotype. This rearrangement joins TRBV29-1 to TRBJ2-1; 7 bases match TRBD1. Trimming cost V 6 bases and J 0 bases; bases outside gene matches: 2. The CDR3 length is 13 residues. From germline, CDR1 is SQVTM and CDR2 ANQGSEA. The CDR3 here is CSVRTGSYNEQFF. CDR3 bases: TGCAGCGTGAGGACAGGCTCCTACAATGAGCAGTTCTTC.

There are many counts of this clonotype. The chain uses TRBV5-1 and TRBJ2-2, with 7 bases fitting TRBD1. Germline V gives CDR1 SGHRS, CDR2 YFSETQ. CDR3 size: 15 residues. Germline trimming cut 6 bases from V and 0 bases from J; bases unmatched to any gene: 5. DNA for the CDR3: TGCGCCAGCAACCGGGACAGCGCGAACACCGGGGAGCTGTTTTTT. Translated, it gives CASNRDSANTGELFF.

This clonotype was counted ten times or more. At one of its ends the junction is not consistent with the germline gene, which may arise from a read error. The chain uses TRBV5-1 and TRBJ2-1, with 7 bases matching TRBD1. This CDR3 spans 15 amino acids. CDR1 and CDR2 from the germline V gene are SGHRS and YFSETQ. CDR3 sequence: CASSLGQSSYNEQFF. The CDR3, as DNA: TGTGCCAGCTCACTGGGACAGAGCTCCTACAATGAGCAGTTCTTC.

This clonotype was seen repeatedly, ten times or more. The chain is built from TRBV2 and TRBJ1-3, with a possible D match to TRBD1 (6 bases). The germline gives CDR1 SNHLY, CDR2 FYNNEI. V was shortened by 8 bases and J by 0 bases, with 17 bases between the two germline ends. The CDR3 runs 16 residues. CDR3: CASAGQPLPSGNTIYF. CDR3 in DNA: TGTGCCAGCGCCGGACAGCCCTTACCCTCTGGAAACACCATATATTTT.

This clonotype was seen repeatedly, ten times or more. The V call is TRBV7-2, the J call TRBJ1-2; D is perhaps TRBD1 (5 bases). The ends were cut back, 4 bases at V and 3 bases at J, with 15 bases in the middle. CDR1 is SGHTA and CDR2 is FQGNSA in the germline V gene. The CDR3 extends over 15 amino acids. The CDR3 DNA is TGTGCCAGCAGCTCGGGACGAAGGGGCGACTATGGCTACACCTTC. It translates to CASSSGRRGDYGYTF.

This clonotype was recorded many times. Written as DNA, the CDR3 is TGTGCCAGCAGCCCCCGACAGAGAGGCTACACCTTC. Protein sequence: CASSPRQRGYTF. The gene calls are TRBV7-9 and TRBJ1-2; the D gene is possibly TRBD1 (5 bases). The germline CDR1 and CDR2 sequences are SEHNR and FQNEAQ (reference sequence). The V end was cut by 5 bases, the J end by 8 bases, with 12 bases between. This CDR3 contains 12 residues. Supplemented by reference TRBV7-9 and TRBJ1-2, the full variable domain reads DTGVSQNPRHKITKRGQNVTFRCDPISEHNRLYWYRQTLGQGPEFLTYFQNEAQLEKSRLLSDRFSAERPKGSFSTLEIQRTEQGDSAMYLCASSPRQRGYTFGSGTRLTVV.

This clonotype has only a few counts. The V gene is TRBV7-2, the J gene TRBJ1-1, with D hard to call. The CDR3 extends over 14 amino acids. The V gene's germline CDR1 is SGHTA and CDR2 FQGNSA. V was trimmed by 2 bases and J by 0 bases, leaving 7 bases between them. CDR3 loop: CASSLFEMNTEAFF. The CDR3, as DNA: TGTGCCAGCAGCTTATTCGAGATGAACACTGAAGCTTTCTTT.

This clonotype was seen at least ten times. The V call is TRBV20-1, the J call TRBJ1-5, with 7 bases aligning to TRBD1. V shed 4 bases and J 1 base; nucleotides not matched to a gene: 16. CDR1 is DFQATT, CDR2 SNEGSKA, per germline (reference sequence). This CDR3 has 18 amino acids. CDR3 loop: CSANSGRGSLLSNQPQHF. The CDR3 nucleotides read TGCAGTGCTAACTCGGGCAGGGGGTCACTTCTGAGCAATCAGCCCCAGCATTTT.

This clonotype was found many times. The chain uses TRBV5-1 and TRBJ2-1, with D tentatively TRBD2 (6 bases). Germline assignment: CDR1 SGHRS and CDR2 YFSETQ. The CDR3 covers 14 residues. The germline V and J ends were trimmed by 4 bases and 8 bases, with 16 bases remaining between them. The DNA of the CDR3 is TGCGCCAGCAGCCCGGGGGACCCTGGGGATGAGCAGTTCTTC. This translates into CASSPGDPGDEQFF.

This rearrangement joins TRBV19 to TRBJ1-1; 7 bases align to TRBD1. Germline CDR1 LNHDA, CDR2 SQIVND (reference sequence). The CDR3 totals 12 residues. V was clipped by 7 bases and J by 7 bases; unmatched bases: 6. CDR3 sequence (DNA): TGTGCCAGTATTAAGGGGACAGTTGAAGCTTTCTTT. Protein sequence: CASIKGTVEAFF.

Ten or more counts support this clonotype. The V gene is TRBV6-2 or TRBV6-3, the J gene TRBJ2-1; the D is unclear. The V gene lost 6 bases and the J gene lost 9 bases, with 12 bases spanning the gap. The CDR3 contains 12 residues. The germline gives CDR1 MNHEY, CDR2 SVGEGT. The CDR3 coding sequence is TGTGCCAGCAGCAACCCCAGGAGTGAGCAGTTCTTC. It specifies CASSNPRSEQFF.

Ten or more counts support this clonotype. This chain uses TRBV12-3 or TRBV12-4 with TRBJ1-2, with TRBD1 matching over 7 bases. Germline trimming cut 6 bases from V and 2 bases from J; bases unmatched to any gene: 9. The CDR3 consists of 15 residues. The CDR3 is CASSPRQGGNYGYTF. The DNA for the CDR3 is TGTGCCAGCAGCCCACGACAGGGTGGGAACTATGGCTACACCTTC.

V gene TRBV6-2 or TRBV6-3 combines with J gene TRBJ1-5; D uncertain. CDR3 length equals 17 residues. In germline, CDR1 is MNHEY, CDR2 SVGEGT. V dropped 2 bases and J dropped 0 bases, with 14 bases sitting between them. The CDR3 bases are TGTGCCAGCAGTTACCCCGAGGCACTTTATAGCAATCAGCCCCAGCATTTT. Translating gives CASSYPEALYSNQPQHF.

The gene calls are TRBV4-1 and TRBJ2-7; unclear D gene. The CDR3 length is 14 residues. Germline lookup yields CDR1 MGHRA and CDR2 YSYEKL. V was shortened by 0 bases and J by 2 bases, with 8 bases between the two germline ends. Here the CDR3 reads CASSQEDGTYEQYV. The CDR3 region has the DNA TGCGCCAGCAGCCAAGAAGACGGAACCTACGAGCAGTACGTC.

In its sample, this clonotype was seen many times. The genes are TRBV5-1 and TRBJ1-1; TRBD1 might be the D (6 bases). The V end was cut by 1 base, the J end by 6 bases, with 16 bases between. Germline CDR1 SGHRS, CDR2 YFSETQ. The CDR3 totals 15 residues. The CDR3 region is CASSLSAGEWAEAFF. Here the CDR3 DNA reads TGCGCCAGCAGCTTGTCAGCAGGGGAATGGGCTGAAGCTTTCTTT.

Ten or more counts support this clonotype. J is TRBJ2-2 and V is TRBV4-2, with D unclear. The CDR3 extends over 14 amino acids. Germline lookup yields CDR1 LGHNA and CDR2 YNFKEQ. V lost 0 bases to trimming and J lost 1 base, with 3 bases between them. The CDR3 spells CASSQDQNTGELFF. CDR3 DNA sequence: TGTGCCAGCAGCCAAGACCAGAACACCGGGGAGCTGTTTTTT.

V and J are TRBV3-1 and TRBJ1-2; perhaps TRBD1 as D (5 bases). CDR1 is LGHDT and CDR2 is YNNKEL in the germline V gene (reference sequence). The CDR3 sequence is 18 residues long. Trimming left V 4 bases short and J 6 bases short, with 27 bases between. CDR3: CASSPPQGNGVRLNGYTF. The CDR3 nucleotides read TGTGCCAGCAGCCCGCCCCAGGGAAACGGCGTGCGGCTAAATGGCTACACCTTC.

This clonotype has at least ten counts. The chain combines TRBV20-1 with TRBJ2-6; a possible D gene is TRBD2 (6 bases). V was cut by 6 bases and J by 2 bases, with 11 bases left in between. There are 14 residues in the CDR3. Germline V gives CDR1 DFQATT, CDR2 SNEGSKA (reference sequence). CDR3 DNA sequence: TGCAGTGCATCGGGGGACCCTGGGGCCAACGTCCTGACTTTC. Its translation: CSASGDPGANVLTF.

The chain is built from TRBV12-3 or TRBV12-4 and TRBJ1-5; D not certain. CDR3 length: 15 amino acids. Between the trimmed V and J ends, which lost 2 bases and 4 bases, there was a span of 12 bases. CDR3 amino acids: CASSLSHRANQPQHF. The CDR3 DNA reads as TGTGCCAGCAGTTTAAGTCACCGTGCGAATCAGCCCCAGCATTTT.

The CDR3 nucleotides read TGTGCCAGCAGTTCTAGCGGGGGGAACTCCTACAATGAGCAGTTCTTC. Its translation is CASSSSGGNSYNEQFF. This chain joins TRBV27 and TRBJ2-1; the match to TRBD2 covers 11 bases. V gave up 4 bases and J gave up 0 bases; unmatched junction bases: 2. Per the germline V gene, CDR1 is MNHEY and CDR2 is SMNVEV (reference sequence). This CDR3 is built from 16 residues.

This clonotype was recorded at least ten times. The chain links TRBV4-3 to TRBJ2-7; D perhaps matches TRBD1 (6 bases). Germline assignment: CDR1 LGHNA and CDR2 YSLEER. V was cut by 1 base and J by 8 bases, with 18 bases left in between. The CDR3 covers 15 residues. The CDR3: CASSQAPQTGSQQYF. The CDR3, as DNA: TGCGCCAGCAGCCAAGCTCCGCAAACAGGGTCCCAGCAGTACTTC.

The V and J genes are TRBV20-1 and TRBJ2-5; 7 nucleotides match TRBD2. Germline trimming cut 6 bases from V and 6 bases from J; bases unmatched to any gene: 7. CDR1 is DFQATT, CDR2 SNEGSKA, per germline (reference sequence). The CDR3 runs to 12 residues. The chain's CDR3 is CSARLAGKTQYF. The DNA for the CDR3 is TGCAGTGCGAGACTAGCAGGGAAGACCCAGTACTTC.

This clonotype was picked up a small number of times. One junction end does not reproduce the germline sequence, and a read error may be involved. The chain uses TRBV7-7 and TRBJ2-5; D gene uncertain. Germline assignment: CDR1 SSHAT and CDR2 FNYEAQ (reference sequence). The CDR3 is 13 amino acids. DNA for the CDR3: TGTGCTAGCAGCTTATATCCCCAAGAGACCCAGTACTTC. Residues: CASSLYPQETQYF.

This clonotype was recorded only once. This chain connects TRBV4-1 to TRBJ1-5; the D is unclear. The germline CDR1 and CDR2 sequences are MGHRA and YSYEKL. Trimming cost V 0 bases and J 7 bases, with 13 bases left between them. The CDR3 consists of 15 residues. The CDR3 loop is CASSQESLGWQPQHF. Written as DNA, the CDR3 is TGCGCCAGCAGCCAAGAGAGTCTGGGTTGGCAGCCCCAGCATTTT.